The clone carrying this T cell receptor (beta chain) was seen more than once but under ten times. Antigen: not known. This record comes from a study of T cell repertoires in cytomegalovirus infection. Study in general: Use of recently identified HLA-C-restricted and well-studied HLA-B-restricted CMV epitopes was part of the study. Both a matching HLA type and CMV infection were indicated by public TCR beta signatures. Study results and caveats: Summed public TCR beta family frequency identified CMV carriers bearing the relevant HLA. Dominating the ex vivo response were HLA-C-restricted CMV-specific TCR beta clonotypes.

TCRdb reprocessed the reads with MiXCR, giving one entry per CDR3 protein. The sample has 310,000 or so distinct CDR3 sequences, approximately 25% seen once. Germline V gives CDR1 MNHEY, CDR2 SMNVEV (reference sequence). Trimming removed 5 bases from V and 0 bases from J; junction bases left unmatched: 12. The CDR3 is 18 amino acids. Specimen: cultured PBMCs, collected from culture after CMV antigen stimulation. V usage is TRBV27 and J usage is TRBJ2-1; 8 nucleotides align to TRBD2. This sequence originates from a human donor in good health (CMV status not recorded). Some clones in this sample may be carry-over from other donors' samples. CDR3 DNA sequence: TGTGCCAGCAGTCCAGGAAAAGGGCTAGCGGGCTCCTACAATGAGCAGTTCTTC. Protein sequence: CASSPGKGLAGSYNEQFF.